This TCR beta chain is from a study of T-cell reconstitution after alpha-beta-depleted transplantation in children. Broader study findings: Where alpha-beta T cells came from about two months after transplant was reportedly several hundred expanded graft clones. TCRbeta diversity was high at day 60 in some patients (a result of surviving recipient T cells and thymic progenitors). Newly generated T cells supplied most T-cell counts and diversity one year post-transplant.

Concerning this clonotype: The antigen remains unidentified.

CDR1 is SGHRS, CDR2 YFSETQ, per germline. V dropped 8 bases and J dropped 2 bases, with 8 bases sitting between them. CDR3 length: 12 residues. Unique molecular identifiers tagged the TCRbeta library. From the PCR reads, TCRdb called clonotypes with MiXCR, one entry per CDR3 protein. The repertoire includes around 94,000 distinct CDR3 sequences, under 9% of them detected once, and roughly 17% sits in the top ten. The sample here was PBMCs, taken before TCRalphabeta/CD19-depleted stem cell transplant. This sequence originates from a boy aged 2 to 9 with acute lymphoblastic leukemia, due to receive a stem cell transplant. V and J are TRBV5-1 and TRBJ1-5, with TRBD1 as a possible D gene (6 bases). In DNA form, the CDR3 reads TGCGCCAGGTCAGGGGGCAATCAGCCCCAGCATTTT. Amino acid sequence: CARSGGNQPQHF.